The clone carrying this T cell receptor (beta chain) was detected ten times or more. This sample was taken from a study of neurological immune-mediated disorders. V shed 3 bases and J 4 bases; nucleotides not matched to a gene: 7. Germline-derived CDR1 and CDR2 are SGHDT and YYEEEE. The CDR3 has 15 residues. TCRdb reprocessed the 5' RACE reads via MiXCR and lists one record per CDR3 protein. The table lists some 57,000 distinct CDR3 sequences, around 4.8% of them singletons, with roughly 3.3% in the top ten. This clonotype was obtained from a woman aged 45 to 65 with multiple sclerosis. V is TRBV5-6 and J is TRBJ2-5; 9 bases are a match to TRBD2. Sequences were obtained from PBMCs. In nucleotides, the CDR3 is TGTGCCAGCAGCTGGGCCGGGACTAGCTTAGAGACCCAGTACTTC. The encoded protein is CASSWAGTSLETQYF.